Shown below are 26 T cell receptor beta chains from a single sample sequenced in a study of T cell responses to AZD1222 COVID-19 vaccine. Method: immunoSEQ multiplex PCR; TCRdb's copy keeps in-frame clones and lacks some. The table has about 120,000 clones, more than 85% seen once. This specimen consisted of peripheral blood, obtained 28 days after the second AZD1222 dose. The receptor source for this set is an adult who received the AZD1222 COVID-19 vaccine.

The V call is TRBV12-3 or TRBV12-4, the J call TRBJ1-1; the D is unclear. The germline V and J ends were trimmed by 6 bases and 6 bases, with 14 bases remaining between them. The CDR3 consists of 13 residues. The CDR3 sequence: CASSLSRRAEAFF. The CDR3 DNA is TGTGCCAGCAGCCTCTCCCGTCGTGCTGAAGCTTTCTTT.

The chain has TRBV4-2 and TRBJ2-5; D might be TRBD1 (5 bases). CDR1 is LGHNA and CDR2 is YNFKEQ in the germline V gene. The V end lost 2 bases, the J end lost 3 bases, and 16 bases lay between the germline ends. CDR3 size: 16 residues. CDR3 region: CASSQQWGRGEETQYF. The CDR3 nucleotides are TGTGCCAGCAGCCAACAATGGGGCCGTGGGGAAGAGACCCAGTACTTC.

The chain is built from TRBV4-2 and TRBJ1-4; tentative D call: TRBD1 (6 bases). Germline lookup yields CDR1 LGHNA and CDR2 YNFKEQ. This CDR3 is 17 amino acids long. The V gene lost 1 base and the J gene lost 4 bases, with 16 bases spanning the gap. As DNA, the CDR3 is TGTGCCAGCAGCCAAGGACAGGAGCCTTACCTTAATGAAAAACTGTTTTTT. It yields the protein CASSQGQEPYLNEKLFF.

DNA of the CDR3: TGTGCCAGCTATTCGACAGGGATCACTGGAAACACCATATATTTT. It specifies CASYSTGITGNTIYF. This chain joins TRBV28 and TRBJ1-3, with TRBD1 identical over 7 bases. This CDR3 contains 15 residues. Germline CDR1 reads MDHEN; CDR2 reads SYDVKM. J gave up 2 bases and V 8 bases, and 9 bases lay outside the gene matches.

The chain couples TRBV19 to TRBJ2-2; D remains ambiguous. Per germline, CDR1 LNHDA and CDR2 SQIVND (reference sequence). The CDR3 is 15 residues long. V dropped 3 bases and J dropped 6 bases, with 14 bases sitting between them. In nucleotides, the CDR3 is TGTGCCAGTAGTATGACTGGTGTCCCCCCCGGGGAGCTGTTTTTT. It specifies CASSMTGVPPGELFF.

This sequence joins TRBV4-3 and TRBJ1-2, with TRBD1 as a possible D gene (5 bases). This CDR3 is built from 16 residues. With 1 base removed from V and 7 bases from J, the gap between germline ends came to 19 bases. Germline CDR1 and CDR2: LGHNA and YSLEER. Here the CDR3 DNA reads TGCGCCAGCAGCCAAGGGTTAAGGGACGGCTTATTTGGCTACACCTTC. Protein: CASSQGLRDGLFGYTF.

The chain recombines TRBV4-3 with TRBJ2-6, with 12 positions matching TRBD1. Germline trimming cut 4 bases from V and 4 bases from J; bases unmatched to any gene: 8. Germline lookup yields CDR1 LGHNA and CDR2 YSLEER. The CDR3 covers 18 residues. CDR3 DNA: TGCGCCAGCAGCCCTTTGGGACAGGGGGCGACCGGGGCCAACGTCCTGACTTTC. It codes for CASSPLGQGATGANVLTF.

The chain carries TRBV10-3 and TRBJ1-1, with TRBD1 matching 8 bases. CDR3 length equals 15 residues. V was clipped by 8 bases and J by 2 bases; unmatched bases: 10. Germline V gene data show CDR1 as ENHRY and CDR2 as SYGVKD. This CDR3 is CAIAPGTGVNTEAFF. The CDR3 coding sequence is TGTGCCATCGCACCCGGGACAGGTGTTAACACTGAAGCTTTCTTT.

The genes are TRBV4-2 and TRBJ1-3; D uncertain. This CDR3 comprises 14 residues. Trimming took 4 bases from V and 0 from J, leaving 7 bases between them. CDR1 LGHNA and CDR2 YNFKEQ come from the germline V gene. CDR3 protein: CASSPERSGNTIYF. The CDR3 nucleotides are TGTGCCAGCAGCCCCGAGCGCTCTGGAAACACCATATATTTT.

Here the CDR3 reads CASSGSRVNTGELFF. The CDR3 region has the DNA TGTGCCAGTAGTGGGTCCAGGGTTAACACCGGGGAGCTGTTTTTT. The V and J genes are TRBV19 and TRBJ2-2, with a possible D match to TRBD1 (5 bases). V was pared by 5 bases and J by 2 bases, with 12 bases between. The CDR3 has 15 amino acids. Germline lookup yields CDR1 LNHDA and CDR2 SQIVND (reference sequence).

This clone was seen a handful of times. CDR3 DNA: TGTGCCAGCAGCCCCCCCCAACCCCGCCTGGAGACCCAGTACTTC. This codes for CASSPPQPRLETQYF. The chain links TRBV11-3 to TRBJ2-5, with D hard to call. Germline CDR1 is SGHNT and CDR2 is YENEEA. Trimming removed 5 bases from V and 5 bases from J, with 18 bases in between. The length of the CDR3 is 15 residues. The whole variable domain, filled in from reference TRBV11-3 and TRBJ2-5, reads EAGVVQSPRYKIIEKKQPVAFWCNPISGHNTLYWYLQNLGQGPELLIRYENEEAVDDSQLPKDRFSAERLKGVDSTLKIQPAELGDSAVYLCASSPPQPRLETQYFGPGTRLLVL.

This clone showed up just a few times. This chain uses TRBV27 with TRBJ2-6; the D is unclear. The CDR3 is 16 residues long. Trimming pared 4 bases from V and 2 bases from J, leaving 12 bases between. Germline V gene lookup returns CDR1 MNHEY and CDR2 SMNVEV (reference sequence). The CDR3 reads CASSYLSATGANVLTF. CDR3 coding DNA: TGTGCCAGCAGTTACCTTTCTGCCACTGGGGCCAACGTCCTGACTTTC.

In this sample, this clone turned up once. CDR3 bases: TGTGCCACCAGTGCAGGCTCTGGGGCCAACGTCCTGACTTTC. The encoded protein is CATSAGSGANVLTF. The V and J genes are TRBV24-1 and TRBJ2-6; D gene ambiguous. The V gene lost 5 bases and the J gene lost 0 bases, with 4 bases spanning the gap. The CDR3 is 14 residues long. Germline-derived CDR1 and CDR2 are KGHDR and SFDVKD.

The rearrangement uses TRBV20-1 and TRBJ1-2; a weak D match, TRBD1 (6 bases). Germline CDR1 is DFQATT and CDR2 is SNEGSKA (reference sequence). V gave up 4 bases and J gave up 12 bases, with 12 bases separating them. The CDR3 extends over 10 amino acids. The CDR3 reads CSATNQGNTF. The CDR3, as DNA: TGCAGTGCTACGAATCAGGGGAACACCTTC.

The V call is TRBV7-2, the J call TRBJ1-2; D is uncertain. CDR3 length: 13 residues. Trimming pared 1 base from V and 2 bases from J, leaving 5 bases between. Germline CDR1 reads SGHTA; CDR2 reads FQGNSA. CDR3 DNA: TGTGCCAGCAGCTTAGTACAGAACTATGGCTACACCTTC. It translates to CASSLVQNYGYTF.

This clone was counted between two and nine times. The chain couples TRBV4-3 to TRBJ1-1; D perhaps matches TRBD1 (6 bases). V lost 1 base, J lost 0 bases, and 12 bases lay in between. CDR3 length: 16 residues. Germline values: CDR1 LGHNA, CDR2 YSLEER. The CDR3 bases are TGCGCCAGCAGCCAAGGCTTCGGACAGATGAACACTGAAGCTTTCTTT. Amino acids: CASSQGFGQMNTEAFF.

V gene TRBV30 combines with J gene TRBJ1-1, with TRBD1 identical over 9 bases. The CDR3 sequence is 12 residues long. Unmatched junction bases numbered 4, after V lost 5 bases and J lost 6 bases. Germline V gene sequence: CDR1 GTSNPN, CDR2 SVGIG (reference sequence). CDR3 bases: TGTGCCTGGGGGACAGGGCCGCCTGAAGCTTTCTTT. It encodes CAWGTGPPEAFF.

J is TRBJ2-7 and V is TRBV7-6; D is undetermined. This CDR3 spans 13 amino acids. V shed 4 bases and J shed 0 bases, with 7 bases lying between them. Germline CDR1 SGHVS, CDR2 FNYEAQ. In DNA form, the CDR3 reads TGTGCCAGCAGCTCCCGTAGCTCCTACGAGCAGTACTTC. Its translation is CASSSRSSYEQYF.

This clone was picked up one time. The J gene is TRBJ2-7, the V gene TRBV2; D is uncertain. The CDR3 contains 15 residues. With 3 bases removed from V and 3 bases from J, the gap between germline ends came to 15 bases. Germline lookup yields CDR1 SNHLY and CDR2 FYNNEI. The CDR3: CASSENTLEVYEQYF. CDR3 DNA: TGTGCCAGCAGTGAGAACACCTTGGAAGTCTACGAGCAGTACTTC.

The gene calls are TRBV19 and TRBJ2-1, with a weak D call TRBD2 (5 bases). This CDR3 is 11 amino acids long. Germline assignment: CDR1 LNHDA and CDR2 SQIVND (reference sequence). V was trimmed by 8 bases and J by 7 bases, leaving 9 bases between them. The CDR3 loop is CASLRANEQFF. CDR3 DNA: TGTGCCAGTTTGAGGGCAAATGAGCAGTTCTTC.

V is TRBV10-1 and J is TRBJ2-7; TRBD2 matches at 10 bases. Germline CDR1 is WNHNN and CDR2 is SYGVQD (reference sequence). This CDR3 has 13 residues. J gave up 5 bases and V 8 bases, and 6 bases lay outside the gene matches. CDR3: CASSSGGPHEQYF. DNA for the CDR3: TGCGCCAGCTCTAGCGGGGGACCCCACGAGCAGTACTTC.

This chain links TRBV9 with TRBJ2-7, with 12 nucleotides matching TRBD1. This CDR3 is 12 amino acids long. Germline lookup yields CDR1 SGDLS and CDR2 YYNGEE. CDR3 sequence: CASGTGGHEQYF. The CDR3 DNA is TGTGCTTCGGGGACAGGGGGCCACGAGCAGTACTTC.

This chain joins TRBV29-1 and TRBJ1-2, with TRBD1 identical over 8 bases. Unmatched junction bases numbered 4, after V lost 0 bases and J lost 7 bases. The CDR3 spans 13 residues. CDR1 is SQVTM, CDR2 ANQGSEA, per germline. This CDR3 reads CSVEEWTGSGYTF. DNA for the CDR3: TGCAGCGTTGAAGAATGGACAGGGAGTGGCTACACCTTC. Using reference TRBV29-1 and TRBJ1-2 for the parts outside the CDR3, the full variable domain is SAVISQKPSRDICQRGTSLTIQCQVDSQVTMMFWYRQQPGQSLTLIATANQGSEATYESGFVIDKFPISRPNLTFSTLTVSNMSPEDSSIYLCSVEEWTGSGYTFGSGTRLTVV.

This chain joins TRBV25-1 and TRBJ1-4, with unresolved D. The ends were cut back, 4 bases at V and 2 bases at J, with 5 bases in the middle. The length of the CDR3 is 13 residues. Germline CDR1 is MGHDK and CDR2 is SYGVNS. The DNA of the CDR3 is TGTGCCAGCAGTGTTCGGACTAATGAAAAACTGTTTTTT. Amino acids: CASSVRTNEKLFF.

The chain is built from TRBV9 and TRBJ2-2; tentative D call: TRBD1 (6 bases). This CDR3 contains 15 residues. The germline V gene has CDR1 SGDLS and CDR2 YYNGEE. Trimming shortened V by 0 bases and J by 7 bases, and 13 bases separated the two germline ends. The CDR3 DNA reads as TGTGCCAGCAGCGTAGTACCAGAGGGGGTCGGGGAGCTGTTTTTT. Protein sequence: CASSVVPEGVGELFF.

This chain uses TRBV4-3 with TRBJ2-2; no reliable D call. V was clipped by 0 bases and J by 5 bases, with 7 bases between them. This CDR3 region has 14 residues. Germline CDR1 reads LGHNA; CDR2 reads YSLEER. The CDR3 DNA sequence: TGCGCCAGCAGCCAAGATCGGGTAACCGGGGAGCTGTTTTTT. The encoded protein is CASSQDRVTGELFF.